The clone carrying this T cell receptor (beta chain) has only one observation. Its target is not known. Only in-frame clones appear in the TCRdb table, and some are missing; sequencing was by immunoSEQ multiplex PCR. The sample lists fewer than 70,000 clones, about 89% occurring once. The data stem from a study of lymphopenia after photon versus proton radiotherapy. Whole-study results and caveats: Relative stability marked proton patients; photon patients lost diversity and naive cells.

The CDR3 runs to 15 residues. Germline V CDR1 and CDR2: LNHDA, SQIVND (reference sequence). Trimming cost V 6 bases and J 3 bases, with 14 bases left between them. The sample was peripheral blood, taken from a patient treated with proton-based radiotherapy. The chain couples TRBV19 to TRBJ1-4, with D possibly being TRBD1 (5 bases). The clonotype originates from an elderly man with esophageal cancer. The CDR3 loop reads CASRGTRRANEKLFF. CDR3 DNA: TGTGCCAGTAGGGGGACGAGGCGGGCTAATGAAAAACTGTTTTTT. Looking up the rest from reference TRBV19 and TRBJ1-4 gives the full variable domain: DGGITQSPKYLFRKEGQNVTLSCEQNLNHDAMYWYRQDPGQGLRLIYYSQIVNDFQKGDIAEGYSVSREKKESFPLTVTSAQKNPTAFYLCASRGTRRANEKLFFGSGTQLSVL.